This T cell receptor (beta chain) is from a study of cytomegalovirus exposure and HLA in healthy donors. Findings and caveats of the study: Earlier findings revealed that most TCR beta V segments proved productive either about 87% or about 30% of the time. Later analysis identified several of the most significant clusters that appeared linked to common viral pathogens.

The PCR ran on 60 Vbeta and 13 Jbeta primers. The repertoire was sequenced with immunoSEQ multiplex PCR; TCRdb's copy has only in-frame clones and lacks some. The sample contains 150,000 to 250,000 clones, around 74% of which appear only once. CDR1 is SQVTM, CDR2 ANQGSEA, per germline. The CDR3 has 15 residues. The J segment lost 4 bases and the V segment lost 0 bases, leaving 5 bases of the junction unmatched. Points on this clone: Its antigen is not known.

Every donor was a healthy person donating bone marrow. This clonotype was sampled from a girl aged 10 to 17 in good health and CMV-seropositive. The J gene is TRBJ2-7, the V gene TRBV29-1, with 11 bases identical to TRBD2. Sequencing input: PBMCs. The CDR3 sequence is CSVEDGSGGAYEQYF. The CDR3 bases are TGCAGCGTTGAAGATGGTAGCGGGGGGGCGTACGAGCAGTACTTC.